This T cell receptor (beta chain) came from a study of T-cell reconstitution after alpha-beta-depleted transplantation in children. Study-wide findings and caveats: Where some patients showed high TCRbeta diversity at day 60, it came from recipient T cells and thymic progenitors that had survived. One year after transplant, T-cell counts and diversity came mostly from newly produced T cells.

Germline lookup yields CDR1 KGHSH and CDR2 LQKENI. Trimming cost V 5 bases and J 5 bases; bases outside gene matches: 15. The CDR3 contains 17 residues. TCRbeta library construction was performed incorporating unique molecular identifiers. One entry per CDR3 protein results from TCRdb running MiXCR on the PCR reads. This sample has about 980,000 distinct CDR3 sequences, with about 30% found just once. Details on this clonotype: Its specificity is not known.

The specimen comprised PBMCs, mostly from graft donor cells, sampled 360 days after TCRalphabeta/CD19-depleted stem cell transplant. This clonotype was sampled from a boy less than two years old who had a stem cell transplant for SCID, so the T cells may come from the graft donor. The chain carries TRBV18 and TRBJ2-5, with 9 nucleotides matching TRBD2. The CDR3 sequence: CASSTTLTGTSRETQYF. The DNA for the CDR3 is TGTGCCAGCTCAACAACTCTTACCGGGACTAGCAGGGAGACCCAGTACTTC.